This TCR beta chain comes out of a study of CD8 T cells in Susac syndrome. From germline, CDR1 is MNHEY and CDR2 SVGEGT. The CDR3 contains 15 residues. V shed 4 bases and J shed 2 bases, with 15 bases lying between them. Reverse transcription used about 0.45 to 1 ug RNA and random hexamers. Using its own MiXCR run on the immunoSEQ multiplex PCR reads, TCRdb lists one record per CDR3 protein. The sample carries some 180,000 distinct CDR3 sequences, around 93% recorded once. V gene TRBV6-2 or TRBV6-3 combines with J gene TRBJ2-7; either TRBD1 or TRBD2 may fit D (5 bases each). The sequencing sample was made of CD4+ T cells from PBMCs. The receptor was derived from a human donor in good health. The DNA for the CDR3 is TGTGCCAGCAGTTCCGGACAAGCGGCCCCCTACGAGCAGTACGTC. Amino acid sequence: CASSSGQAAPYEQYV.